The clone carrying this T cell receptor beta chain has ten or more counts. TCRdb itself ran the RACE reads through MiXCR, one entry per CDR3 protein. This repertoire shows about 110,000 distinct CDR3 sequences, more than 7% found once; its top ten account for 3% to 4%. This specimen belongs to a study of human T cells and chemical hapten exposure. Trimming pared 5 bases from V and 1 base from J, leaving 12 bases between. Germline V gene data show CDR1 as MNHEY and CDR2 as SVGEGT. This CDR3 comprises 15 residues. The time point denotes: patch test 2, 6 weeks after DPC sensitization. Treatment reported: therapeutic diphenylcyclopropenone sensitization with weekly scalp DPC.

This material consisted of whole blood, taken in connection with sensitization to the hapten diphenylcyclopropenone (DPC). The source of this sequence is a woman aged 40 to 50 with alopecia areata. Some clones in this sample may be carry-over from other donors' samples. The V call is TRBV6-2 or TRBV6-3, the J call TRBJ1-5; perhaps TRBD1 as D (5 bases). CDR3 region: CASSLQAGSNQPQHF. The CDR3 nucleotides are TGTGCCAGCAGTCTACAGGCCGGCAGCAATCAGCCCCAGCATTTT.